This TCR beta chain was profiled in a study of blood T cell repertoires in COVID-19. Study processing details: The authors estimated nucleated cell counts from reference gene primer amplification. Clones were sequenced by immunoSEQ multiplex PCR, and TCRdb holds only the in-frame ones, with some missing. V and J calls and clone size are those listed in that table; D and trimming were worked out from the DNA. Of some 200,000 clones in the sample, roughly 80% are singletons; the top ten hold approximately 2.4%. The length of the CDR3 is 16 residues. From germline, CDR1 is SGHVS and CDR2 FQNEAQ. Trimming shortened V by 5 bases and J by 1 base, and 17 bases separated the two germline ends.

Sequenced sample: peripheral blood. The sequence was obtained from a human donor with acute or convalescent COVID-19. The donor label of this sample is uncertain. This chain uses TRBV7-8 with TRBJ2-5; tentatively, D is TRBD2 (6 bases). The CDR3 DNA is TGTGCCAGCAGCCCCCTCCCGGGGGAGCTCCAAGAGACCCAGTACTTC. Amino acids: CASSPLPGELQETQYF.